The clone carrying this TCR beta chain was seen only a few times. The target antigen is unknown. This specimen comes from a study of response to subunit inactivated influenza vaccine. Points from the study as a whole: With each seasonal influenza vaccination, the authors suggested, few new T cells are recruited.

One entry per CDR3 protein, called by TCRdb with MiXCR from the RT-PCR reads. The sample includes roughly 160,000 distinct CDR3 sequences, approximately 11% of them seen just once. The sequencing used non-naive T cells sorted from PBMCs, collected around seven weeks after vaccination. The sequence was collected from a man in his forties or fifties who received an inactivated influenza vaccine.

The CDR3 DNA is TGCAGTGCTAGAGATCTGGAGGGGGGCCCCCGTGAGCAGTTCTTC. Translation: CSARDLEGGPREQFF. The V gene is TRBV20-1, the J gene TRBJ2-1, with D perhaps given as TRBD1 or TRBD2 (6 bases each). The CDR3 extends over 15 amino acids. CDR1 and CDR2 (germline): DFQATT, SNEGSKA (reference sequence). V was trimmed by 0 bases and J by 9 bases, leaving 18 bases between them.